This TCR beta chain derives from a study of blood T cell repertoires in COVID-19. Across the whole study: There were acute and convalescent COVID-19 samples, and they came from the United States, Italy and Spain. Sources were T cells, B-cell-depleted T cells, or PBMCs; the material itself was cDNA or gDNA.

The CDR3 totals 14 residues. CDR1 and CDR2 from the germline V gene are MDHEN and SYDVKM. Deletions cut 4 bases from V and 7 bases from J, with 16 bases between. In the study's own analysis: Scientists estimated how many nucleated cells there were by amplifying reference gene primers. Sequenced by immunoSEQ multiplex PCR; TCRdb stores in-frame clones only, minus some. D and trimming come from the DNA, and the V and J calls and clone size come from that table. The data show about 200,000 clones, more than 85% seen once. The V and J genes are TRBV28 and TRBJ2-5; D perhaps matches TRBD2 (5 bases). The sequencing input was peripheral blood. The TCR comes from a man between 35 and 55 years old with acute or convalescent COVID-19. The CDR3 bases are TGTGCCAGCAGTTCTTCTAGCCACGTCAGGACCCAGTACTTC. As protein: CASSSSSHVRTQYF.